A single sample gave rise to the 5 T cell receptor beta chains below, sequenced in a study of blood T cells in healthy people across ages. A second PCR of about 7 to 12 cycles used a sample-barcoded 5' primer and a J-beta primer mix. TCRdb called the 5' RACE reads again in MiXCR, with one record for every CDR3 protein. The data contain 800,000 to 950,000 distinct CDR3 sequences, around 36% of them singletons. Sequenced material: blood. Every receptor here comes from a man younger than 30 in good health.

This chain joins TRBV15 and TRBJ2-3; the D gene is possibly TRBD1 (7 bases). CDR1 is LNHNV, CDR2 YYDKDF, per germline (reference sequence). With 8 bases removed from V and 9 bases from J, the gap between germline ends came to 21 bases. The CDR3 is 14 amino acids. The CDR3 DNA sequence: TGTGCCACCCATCAGGGGGGCACCTCAGGGACGCAGTATTTT. It yields the protein CATHQGGTSGTQYF.

This clonotype has just a few counts. The V call is TRBV12-3 or TRBV12-4, the J call TRBJ2-7; a weak D match, TRBD2 (7 bases). V lost 8 bases and J 7 bases, leaving 18 bases between the germline ends. The CDR3 loop spans 13 amino acids. CDR3 nucleotides: TGTGCCAGCCTCCCCCGGGGGGACAATGAGCAGTACTTC. Protein product: CASLPRGDNEQYF.

This clonotype appeared many times. The chain employs TRBV10-3 and TRBJ1-2; D is uncertain. V lost 8 bases, J lost 11 bases, and 12 bases lay in between. The germline V gene encodes CDR1 ENHRY and CDR2 SYGVKD. The CDR3 loop spans 10 amino acids. This CDR3 reads CAIGEEWYTF. The CDR3 DNA follows: TGTGCCATCGGGGAGGAGTGGTACACCTTC.

This clonotype was observed a handful of times. The V call is TRBV6-2 or TRBV6-3, the J call TRBJ2-3, with D uncertain. Between the trimmed V and J ends, which lost 3 bases and 3 bases, there was a span of 7 bases. The CDR3 totals 13 residues. CDR1 MNHEY and CDR2 SVGEGT come from the germline V gene. CDR3 sequence: CASSYFRTDTQYF. CDR3 DNA: TGTGCCAGCAGTTATTTCAGGACAGATACGCAGTATTTT.

The rearrangement uses TRBV28 and TRBJ2-1, with 7 bases fitting TRBD1. Germline trimming cut 6 bases from V and 9 bases from J; bases unmatched to any gene: 5. Per the germline V gene, CDR1 is MDHEN and CDR2 is SYDVKM. CDR3 length equals 12 residues. The CDR3 sequence is CASSPNRGEQFF. CDR3 coding DNA: TGTGCCAGCAGCCCCAACAGGGGTGAGCAGTTCTTC.